This is a list of T cell receptor beta chains from one sample in a study of CD8 T cells in ankylosing spondylitis. TCRdb analysed the 5' RACE reads with MiXCR anew, one entry per CDR3 protein. In the table there are a few hundred thousand distinct CDR3 sequences, over 9.5% of which are singletons. Sequencing used blood, either unsorted or a sorted T cell fraction (not recorded which). Receptor source: a male donor with ankylosing spondylitis or in good health (not recorded which). CDR3s include the opening cysteine and the closing phenylalanine or tryptophan. Fields, in order: V gene, CDR3 length, D gene, clone size, J gene, CDR3 DNA, CDR3 protein. D genes are given only for firm matches. Where a row states a size, it is once, few, many or the class of an expanded clone; other rows omit it.

>TRBV2|14|NA|few|TRBJ2-5
TGTGCCAGCAGTGGGCGGGCAGACCAAGAGACCCAGTACTTC
CASSGRADQETQYF
>TRBV28|16|NA|many|TRBJ1-1
TGTGCCAGCAGTTTCACGATAGGGCGGGTGAACACTGAAGCTTTCTTT
CASSFTIGRVNTEAFF
>TRBV5-8|13|NA|many|TRBJ2-3
TGTGCCAGCAGCTACCGGGGCACAGATACGCAGTATTTT
CASSYRGTDTQYF
>TRBV12-3/TRBV12-4|15|TRBD1|many|TRBJ2-1
TGTGCCAGCAGTTTTAGACAGGGTAGTTTGAATGAGCAGTTCTTC
CASSFRQGSLNEQFF
>TRBV24-1|15|NA|many|TRBJ2-7
TGTGCCACCAGCCCCCTTCGACAGGCGACCTACGAGCAGTACTTC
CATSPLRQATYEQYF
>TRBV5-1|15|TRBD1|NA|TRBJ2-3
TGCGCCAGCAGCTTGGAGGGGGCCCGCACAGATACGCAGTATTTT
CASSLEGARTDTQYF
>TRBV3-1|17|NA|few|TRBJ1-3
TGTGCCAGCAGCCCCCCCCGAGGGGGGGGGTCTGGAAACACCATATATTTT
CASSPPRGGGSGNTIYF
>TRBV5-8|11|NA|many|TRBJ2-7
TGTGCCAGCAGCTTATTTAACGAGCAGTACTTC
CASSLFNEQYF
>TRBV12-3/TRBV12-4|16|TRBD1|many|TRBJ1-4
TGTGCCAGCAGTCGGATTGACAGGGCAAGGATTGAAAAACTGTTTTTT
CASSRIDRARIEKLFF
>TRBV9|14|NA|many|TRBJ2-7
TGTGCCAGCAGCGTAATGACAGGCGGGGATGAGCAGTACTTC
CASSVMTGGDEQYF
>TRBV12-3/TRBV12-4|13|NA|many|TRBJ1-5
TGTGCCAGCAGTTTCGAGGAGGGTCAGCCCCAGCATTTT
CASSFEEGQPQHF
>TRBV11-2|15|NA|many|TRBJ2-3
TGTGCCAGCAGCCCCAACGCGGGATGGACAGATACGCAGTATTTT
CASSPNAGWTDTQYF
>TRBV5-1|13|NA|many|TRBJ1-3
TGCGCAGACTGGGGGGGCTCTGGAAACACCATATATTTT
CADWGGSGNTIYF
>TRBV3-1|16|NA|many|TRBJ1-6
TGTGCCAGCAGCCAAGGCTCAGGGGCGAGTAATTCACCCCTCCACTTT
CASSQGSGASNSPLHF
>TRBV15|14|NA|NA|TRBJ1-5
TGTGCCACCAGCAGAGGAGGGGGGAGTCAGCCCCAGCATTTT
CATSRGGGSQPQHF
>TRBV20-1|13|NA|many|TRBJ2-2
TGCAGTGCCCGGGAGACAGGCACCGGGGAGCTGTTTTTT
CSARETGTGELFF
>TRBV6-1|14|TRBD1|few|TRBJ1-2
TGTGCCAGCACCAGCCGGGACAGGGATTCTGGCTACACCTTC
CASTSRDRDSGYTF
>TRBV15|18|NA|many|TRBJ1-2
TGTGCCACCAGCAGGGAACGCTTACTCGAGGGCGGCAGCTATGGCTACACCTTC
CATSRERLLEGGSYGYTF
>TRBV25-1|15|NA|few|TRBJ1-4
TGTGCCAGCAGTGCCTCGGGACTGATTAATGAAAAACTGTTTTTT
CASSASGLINEKLFF
>TRBV5-1|12|NA|NA|TRBJ2-5
TGCGCCAGCAGGCCAGCTCAAGAGACCCAGTACTTC
CASRPAQETQYF
>TRBV29-1|13|NA|many|TRBJ2-1
TGCAGCGTTGCCAGGGGTAAGGACCGGGAGCAGTTCTTC
CSVARGKDREQFF
>TRBV5-6|13|NA|many|TRBJ1-6
TGTGCCAGCCGGGGGCTAGATGGTTCACCCCTCCACTTT
CASRGLDGSPLHF
>TRBV7-9|15|TRBD1|many|TRBJ2-3
TGTGCCAGCAGTTCAGGGACAGGGGTATCAGATACGCAGTATTTT
CASSSGTGVSDTQYF
>TRBV7-2|12|NA|many|TRBJ2-5
TGTGCCTCGCAGGGGGAGGGAGAGACCCAGTACTTC
CASQGEGETQYF
>TRBV28|11|NA|NA|TRBJ2-3
TGTGCCAGCAGTTCCGTTCATACGCAGTATTTT
CASSSVHTQYF
>TRBV18|14|NA|many|TRBJ2-5
TGTGCCAGCTCACCATCGGCCGGGGTGGAGACCCAGTACTTC
CASSPSAGVETQYF
>TRBV12-3/TRBV12-4|13|NA|many|TRBJ1-1
TGTGCCACAAACCGGGAAGGGCGAACTGAAGCTTTCTTT
CATNREGRTEAFF
>TRBV5-1|16|TRBD2|NA|TRBJ2-2
TGTGCCAGCAGCTTAAGACTAGCGAGCAACACCGGGGAGCTGTTTTTT
CASSLRLASNTGELFF
>TRBV5-1|14|TRBD2|many|TRBJ2-7
TGCGCCAGCAGCGGCGGGACTAGCGATTACGAGCAGTACTTC
CASSGGTSDYEQYF
>TRBV25-1|14|TRBD1|many|TRBJ2-7
TGTGCCAGCAGTGGACTGGGGACAGGGATAGAGCAGTACTTC
CASSGLGTGIEQYF
>TRBV4-2|15|NA|many|TRBJ2-2
TGTGCCAGCAGCGTCCGGACTAATCCGGCCGGGGAGCTGTTTTTT
CASSVRTNPAGELFF